This T cell receptor (beta chain) was documented in a study of OX40 agonist ivuxolimab in advanced cancers. At the level of the study: Dose-escalation patients had hepatocellular carcinoma, melanoma, renal cell or head and neck cancer.

Profiling relied on immunoSEQ multiplex PCR, and the TCRdb table lists in-frame clones only, not all of them. Of around 92,000 clones listed, approximately 94% are singletons. As to this clone: Its specificity is not known.

Regarding the study as a whole: With doses of 0.1 to 3.0 mg/kg, CD4+ and CD8+ blood T cells had undergone clonal expansion by week 6.

CDR1 and CDR2 (germline): SGHRS, YFSETQ. This CDR3 has 13 amino acids. Trimming cost V 0 bases and J 3 bases, with 6 bases left between them. V is TRBV5-1 and J is TRBJ1-1; no clear D gene. The sample was CD4+ or CD8+ T cells sorted from blood, taken in a trial of the OX40 agonist ivuxolimab. The receptor was derived from an adult with an advanced solid tumor such as melanoma, head and neck, liver or kidney cancer. The CDR3 is CASSLVQDTEAFF. In DNA, the CDR3 is TGCGCCAGCAGCTTGGTGCAGGACACTGAAGCTTTCTTT.